The 15 T cell receptor beta chains reported below all come from one sample, sequenced in a study of T cell responses to AZD1222 COVID-19 vaccine. TCRdb keeps only in-frame clones here, not all; method: immunoSEQ multiplex PCR. This repertoire shows 150,000 to 200,000 clones, 75% to 90% found once; its top ten account for 2.5% to 3%. The sequences come from peripheral blood, collected on day 0 of MenACWY control vaccination. The receptors were gathered from an adult in good health.

The CDR3 sequence: CASSTTPGGPDTQYF. For the CDR3, the DNA is TGTGCCAGTAGTACCACCCCGGGGGGTCCAGATACGCAGTATTTT. V gene TRBV19 combines with J gene TRBJ2-3, with 7 bases lining up with TRBD2. The V segment lost 4 bases and the J segment 4 bases; nucleotides outside the gene matches: 8. The CDR3 extends over 15 amino acids. CDR1 and CDR2 from the germline V gene are LNHDA and SQIVND (reference sequence).

V usage is TRBV4-1 and J usage is TRBJ1-4; the D is unclear. The CDR3 totals 17 residues. Germline V CDR1 and CDR2: MGHRA, YSYEKL. V shed 0 bases and J shed 8 bases, with 19 bases lying between them. This CDR3 is CASSQDLSGTRGEKLFF. In DNA, the CDR3 is TGCGCCAGCAGCCAAGACCTATCCGGCACACGAGGGGAAAAACTGTTTTTT.

This clone came up a few times. The J gene is TRBJ2-3, the V gene TRBV28, with D hard to call. Germline values: CDR1 MDHEN, CDR2 SYDVKM. V lost 3 bases, J lost 4 bases, and 5 bases lay in between. This CDR3 contains 12 residues. Here the CDR3 reads CASSFRPDTQYF. The CDR3 DNA is TGTGCCAGCAGTTTTCGTCCAGATACGCAGTATTTT.

The chain joins TRBV11-2 to TRBJ1-1; a possible D gene is TRBD1 (5 bases). Trimming removed 2 bases at V and 3 bases at J, with 19 bases between. Looked up from germline, CDR1 is SGHAT and CDR2 is FQNNGV. CDR3 length: 17 residues. CDR3 region: CASSLWPAGGVYTEAFF. DNA of the CDR3: TGTGCCAGCAGCTTATGGCCGGCGGGGGGAGTGTACACTGAAGCTTTCTTT.

The chain couples TRBV13 to TRBJ2-1; D is possibly TRBD2 (5 bases). The CDR3 sequence is 14 residues long. The V and J ends lost 2 bases and 4 bases respectively, with 9 bases between them. CDR1 is PRHDT, CDR2 FYEKMQ, per germline (reference sequence). The DNA for the CDR3 is TGTGCCAGCAGCTTATTTGGGAGTTACAATGAGCAGTTCTTC. It translates to CASSLFGSYNEQFF.

The V and J genes are TRBV5-1 and TRBJ2-5, with TRBD1 matching 9 bases. There are 15 residues in the CDR3. After removal of 0 bases from V and 2 bases from J, the junction contained 2 bases not matched to a gene. Germline-derived CDR1 and CDR2 are SGHRS and YFSETQ. The CDR3 loop is CASSLEGQGQETQYF. CDR3 sequence (DNA): TGCGCCAGCAGCTTGGAGGGACAGGGTCAAGAGACCCAGTACTTC.

This clone has a single count. The chain uses TRBV18 and TRBJ1-1; weak D call: TRBD1 (5 bases). From germline, CDR1 is KGHSH and CDR2 LQKENI. The CDR3 extends over 17 amino acids. Trimming left V 6 bases short and J 3 bases short, with 23 bases between. The CDR3 coding sequence is TGTGCCAGCTCGCCGGTCCAGTTCAGGGTCGGGGACACTGAAGCTTTCTTT. This encodes CASSPVQFRVGDTEAFF.

The chain carries TRBV30 and TRBJ1-5, with D perhaps TRBD1 (6 bases). This CDR3 region has 15 residues. V shed 2 bases and J shed 0 bases, with 11 bases lying between them. CDR1 is GTSNPN, CDR2 SVGIG, per germline (reference sequence). The CDR3 reads CAWSRGHDSNQPQHF. The DNA for the CDR3 is TGTGCCTGGAGTCGGGGACATGATAGCAATCAGCCCCAGCATTTT.

This clone was seen a handful of times. This chain's CDR3 is CASSATTSLHEQYF. The CDR3 DNA follows: TGCGCCAGCAGCGCTACGACTAGCCTCCACGAGCAGTACTTC. The chain uses TRBV5-1 and TRBJ2-7, with 7 bases matching TRBD2. CDR1 SGHRS and CDR2 YFSETQ come from the germline V gene. The CDR3 is made up of 14 amino acids. V dropped 4 bases and J dropped 5; count of bases not matched to a gene: 9.

The rearrangement joins TRBV19 to TRBJ2-3; D unclear. Germline loops: CDR1 LNHDA, CDR2 SQIVND (reference sequence). The CDR3 runs 13 residues. Deletions cut 3 bases from V and 1 base from J, with 5 bases between. The CDR3 DNA reads TGTGCCAGTAGTATCCAAGGCACAGATACGCAGTATTTT. It encodes CASSIQGTDTQYF.

The chain joins TRBV19 to TRBJ1-6, with 9 bases lining up with TRBD1. With V trimmed by 7 bases and J by 7 bases, 11 bases remained unmatched. Germline-derived CDR1 and CDR2 are LNHDA and SQIVND (reference sequence). The CDR3 sequence is 16 residues long. This CDR3 is CASTPRAQGANSPLHF. For the CDR3, the DNA is TGTGCCAGTACCCCCCGGGCACAGGGGGCCAATTCACCCCTCCACTTT.

The chain is built from TRBV6-4 and TRBJ1-2; D ambiguous. This CDR3 comprises 12 residues. With 4 bases removed from V and 8 bases from J, the gap between germline ends came to 11 bases. Per the germline V gene, CDR1 is MRHNA and CDR2 is SNTAGT. CDR3 protein: CASSGAAGGYTF. DNA of the CDR3: TGTGCCAGCAGTGGGGCAGCGGGAGGCTACACCTTC.

The gene calls are TRBV30 and TRBJ2-7, with 9 positions matching TRBD1. This CDR3 is built from 14 residues. Germline CDR1 is GTSNPN and CDR2 is SVGIG (reference sequence). The V and J ends lost 8 bases and 2 bases, in that order; junction bases with no gene match: 10. The CDR3 DNA reads as TGTGCCGGAAGCCACGGGACAGGGACCTACGAGCAGTACTTC. Protein: CAGSHGTGTYEQYF.

The V and J genes are TRBV10-1 and TRBJ1-2; 10 bases align to TRBD1. Germline CDR1 WNHNN, CDR2 SYGVQD (reference sequence). The length of the CDR3 is 16 residues. V gave up 8 bases and J gave up 0 bases; unmatched junction bases: 9. The CDR3 DNA reads TGCGCCAGCTGGCCGGGACAGGGGAATTCTAACTATGGCTACACCTTC. It is translated as CASWPGQGNSNYGYTF.

The chain recombines TRBV27 with TRBJ2-1; D gene unclear. Trimming removed 3 bases at V and 0 bases at J, with 9 bases between. From germline, CDR1 is MNHEY and CDR2 SMNVEV (reference sequence). The CDR3 runs 15 residues. In DNA form, the CDR3 reads TGTGCCAGCAGTTTCACCGTTAGCTCCTACAATGAGCAGTTCTTC. Residues: CASSFTVSSYNEQFF.